This is a list of T cell receptor beta chains from one sample in a study of blood T cell repertoires in COVID-19. Method: immunoSEQ multiplex PCR; TCRdb's copy keeps in-frame clones and lacks some. The sample consists of about 150,000 clones, 87% of them appearing once. The sample comprised peripheral blood. The receptors shown here come from a woman aged 50 to 60 with acute or convalescent COVID-19. Both conserved end residues are part of each CDR3. A D gene is named only where the DNA matches it firmly. Clone size appears in some rows only: once, few, many, or a class for an expanded clone.

v_gene: TRBV27; abundance: few; j_gene: TRBJ1-5; d_gene: -; CDR3aa: CASSPGQRYSNQPQHF; CDR3nt: TGTGCCAGCAGTCCCGGACAGCGCTATAGCAATCAGCCCCAGCATTTT
v_gene: TRBV24-1; abundance: -; j_gene: TRBJ2-5; d_gene: -; CDR3aa: CATSDADSQETQYF; CDR3nt: TGTGCCACCAGTGATGCCGACAGTCAAGAGACCCAGTACTTC
v_gene: TRBV5-8; abundance: -; j_gene: TRBJ1-2; d_gene: TRBD1; CDR3aa: CASSWGQGASVGYGYTF; CDR3nt: TGTGCCAGCAGCTGGGGACAGGGGGCCAGCGTGGGCTATGGCTACACCTTC
v_gene: TRBV27; abundance: few; j_gene: TRBJ1-5; d_gene: TRBD1; CDR3aa: CASGRQGHQPQHF; CDR3nt: TGTGCCAGCGGGAGACAGGGGCATCAGCCCCAGCATTTT
v_gene: TRBV7-3; abundance: -; j_gene: TRBJ2-3; d_gene: -; CDR3aa: CASSSGPGEDTQYF; CDR3nt: TGTGCCAGCAGCTCGGGACCAGGGGAAGATACGCAGTATTTT
v_gene: TRBV5-6; abundance: -; j_gene: TRBJ2-3; d_gene: TRBD1; CDR3aa: CASSLGTGSSTDTQYF; CDR3nt: TGTGCCAGCAGCTTGGGGACAGGATCTAGCACAGATACGCAGTATTTT
v_gene: TRBV19; abundance: -; j_gene: TRBJ1-1; d_gene: -; CDR3aa: CASSIQENTEAFF; CDR3nt: TGTGCCAGTAGTATTCAGGAGAACACTGAAGCTTTCTTT
v_gene: TRBV7-3; abundance: -; j_gene: TRBJ2-3; d_gene: TRBD1; CDR3aa: CASSLTGTGGTDTQYF; CDR3nt: TGTGCCAGCAGCTTAACGGGGACAGGGGGCACAGATACGCAGTATTTT
v_gene: TRBV6-5; abundance: -; j_gene: TRBJ1-1; d_gene: TRBD1; CDR3aa: CASSYSTGTEAFF; CDR3nt: TGTGCCAGCAGTTACTCGACAGGGACTGAAGCTTTCTTT
v_gene: TRBV3-1/TRBV3-2; abundance: -; j_gene: TRBJ2-3; d_gene: TRBD2; CDR3aa: CASSQDWSGRASTDTQYF; CDR3nt: TGTGCCAGCAGCCAAGATTGGAGCGGGAGGGCAAGCACAGATACGCAGTATTTT
v_gene: TRBV10-3; abundance: -; j_gene: TRBJ1-6; d_gene: -; CDR3aa: CATEGDNSPLHF; CDR3nt: TGTGCCACCGAGGGGGATAATTCACCCCTCCACTTT
v_gene: TRBV13; abundance: -; j_gene: TRBJ2-7; d_gene: TRBD1; CDR3aa: CASSGTGRPYEQYF; CDR3nt: TGTGCCAGCAGCGGGACAGGCCGACCCTACGAGCAGTACTTC
v_gene: TRBV5-4; abundance: -; j_gene: TRBJ2-5; d_gene: TRBD1; CDR3aa: CASSLKYRGQTQYF; CDR3nt: TGTGCCAGCAGCTTGAAGTACAGGGGCCAGACCCAGTACTTC
v_gene: TRBV5-1; abundance: few; j_gene: TRBJ2-2; d_gene: -; CDR3aa: CASSLAQGGAGELFF; CDR3nt: TGCGCCAGCAGCTTGGCTCAGGGTGGGGCCGGGGAGCTGTTTTTT
v_gene: TRBV15; abundance: -; j_gene: TRBJ2-3; d_gene: TRBD2; CDR3aa: CATSRDQSGGTDTQYF; CDR3nt: TGTGCCACCAGCAGAGATCAGAGCGGGGGCACAGATACGCAGTATTTT
v_gene: TRBV5-1; abundance: -; j_gene: TRBJ2-7; d_gene: TRBD2; CDR3aa: CASSFNPATSDEQYF; CDR3nt: TGCGCCAGCAGCTTTAACCCTGCGACTAGCGACGAGCAGTACTTC
v_gene: TRBV9; abundance: -; j_gene: TRBJ2-7; d_gene: TRBD1; CDR3aa: CASSVTGGNEQYF; CDR3nt: TGTGCCAGCAGCGTGACAGGGGGCAACGAGCAGTACTTC
v_gene: TRBV5-1; abundance: -; j_gene: TRBJ1-1; d_gene: -; CDR3aa: CASSPPKTGDNGNTEAFF; CDR3nt: TGCGCCAGCAGCCCTCCAAAGACAGGAGATAATGGGAACACTGAAGCTTTCTTT
v_gene: TRBV18; abundance: -; j_gene: TRBJ1-5; d_gene: -; CDR3aa: CASSPGISNQPQHF; CDR3nt: TGTGCCAGCTCACCCGGGATTAGCAATCAGCCCCAGCATTTT
v_gene: TRBV6-5; abundance: -; j_gene: TRBJ1-1; d_gene: -; CDR3aa: CASMRRGSTEAFF; CDR3nt: TGTGCCAGCATGAGACGGGGGTCGACTGAAGCTTTCTTT
v_gene: TRBV5-8; abundance: -; j_gene: TRBJ2-7; d_gene: -; CDR3aa: CASSLIVLWSSYEQYF; CDR3nt: TGTGCCAGCAGCTTGATTGTACTTTGGAGCTCCTACGAGCAGTACTTC
v_gene: TRBV11-2; abundance: -; j_gene: TRBJ1-3; d_gene: -; CDR3aa: CASSLYRDPGNTIYF; CDR3nt: TGTGCCAGCAGCTTATACAGGGACCCTGGAAACACCATATATTTT
v_gene: TRBV3-1/TRBV3-2; abundance: -; j_gene: TRBJ2-3; d_gene: -; CDR3aa: CASSQLDRSTDTQYF; CDR3nt: TGTGCCAGCAGCCAACTAGACAGGAGCACAGATACGCAGTATTTT
v_gene: TRBV24-1; abundance: -; j_gene: TRBJ2-2; d_gene: TRBD1; CDR3aa: CATSDPRTGMNTGELFF; CDR3nt: TGTGCCACCAGTGATCCACGGACAGGGATGAACACCGGGGAGCTGTTTTTT
v_gene: TRBV27; abundance: -; j_gene: TRBJ2-2; d_gene: TRBD2; CDR3aa: CASSPKTSGGENTGELFF; CDR3nt: TGTGCCAGCAGTCCCAAGACTAGCGGGGGAGAGAACACCGGGGAGCTGTTTTTT
v_gene: TRBV5-1; abundance: -; j_gene: TRBJ2-5; d_gene: -; CDR3aa: CASSLTLRGQETQYF; CDR3nt: TGCGCCAGCAGCTTGACTCTTCGGGGGCAAGAGACCCAGTACTTC
v_gene: TRBV10-3; abundance: -; j_gene: TRBJ2-1; d_gene: TRBD2; CDR3aa: CAISTSDSYNEQFF; CDR3nt: TGTGCCATCAGTACTAGCGACTCCTACAATGAGCAGTTCTTC
v_gene: TRBV6-2/TRBV6-3; abundance: few; j_gene: TRBJ2-7; d_gene: -; CDR3aa: CASSLSSYEQYF; CDR3nt: TGTGCCAGCAGCCTCAGCTCCTACGAGCAGTACTTC
v_gene: TRBV5-5; abundance: -; j_gene: TRBJ1-2; d_gene: TRBD1; CDR3aa: CASSWSRDRAGGYTF; CDR3nt: TGTGCCAGCAGCTGGTCCCGGGACAGGGCTGGGGGCTACACCTTC
v_gene: TRBV28; abundance: -; j_gene: TRBJ2-3; d_gene: TRBD2; CDR3aa: CASSTLAGGGDTQYF; CDR3nt: TGTGCCAGCAGTACTCTAGCGGGGGGAGGAGATACGCAGTATTTT
v_gene: TRBV19; abundance: -; j_gene: TRBJ1-2; d_gene: TRBD1; CDR3aa: CASSIGGTDKYYGYTF; CDR3nt: TGTGCCAGTAGTATTGGTGGGACAGACAAATACTATGGCTACACCTTC
v_gene: TRBV5-4; abundance: -; j_gene: TRBJ1-4; d_gene: TRBD1; CDR3aa: CASSTPGQGAKLFF; CDR3nt: TGTGCCAGCAGCACCCCTGGACAGGGGGCGAAACTGTTTTTT
v_gene: TRBV11-3; abundance: -; j_gene: TRBJ2-7; d_gene: TRBD2; CDR3aa: CASSSGLAGVHEQYF; CDR3nt: TGTGCCAGCAGCTCCGGACTAGCGGGAGTCCACGAGCAGTACTTC